The TCR beta chain described here comes from a study of blood T cell repertoires in COVID-19 (dated by TCRdb to about 2020). For the wider study: The collaborator samples originated in the United States, Italy and Spain and spanned the acute and convalescent phases of COVID-19. The dataset comprised deeply sampled blood TCRbeta repertoires from subjects exposed to, actively infected with, or recovered from COVID-19. Where available, HLA class I and class II types were obtained from metadata supplied by the sample provider rather than from assay-based typing. The samples were drawn from two sources: the first 160 participants of the ongoing ImmuneRACE study, and 950 to 1,500 subjects contributed by 6 global collaborators. The material from the prospective study consisted of cDNA or gDNA derived from T cells, B-cell-depleted T cells, or PBMCs. The repertoires were made available in a free public database intended to serve as a resource for research on the immune response to SARS-CoV-2. The sample metadata nearly always contained a de-identified subject ID, COVID-19 status, age in years and sex.

Trimmed from V: 8 bases; trimmed from J: 4 bases; junction bases lacking a gene match: 10. From cysteine to phenylalanine, the CDR3 is 17 amino acids long. The kept DNA is CDR3 alone, 51 bases in frame from the first base. CDR1 SNHLY and CDR2 FYNNEI were looked up in the germline V gene. Whole blood was collected in K2EDTA tubes by collaborating institutions according to the institutions' own protocols. For TCRbeta analysis, collaborator samples were shipped as frozen whole blood, as isolated PBMCs, or as DNA extracted from either sample type. Results and caveats for the whole study, not just this receptor: Clinical and demographic metadata were provided uncurated, with the amount varying by source and participant.

TCRbeta CDR3 regions were amplified from genomic DNA using the immunoSEQ Assay, a bias-controlled multiplex PCR. The study's own analysis went as follows. Nucleated cell counts per sample were estimated from amplification of reference gene primers within the assay. To quantify the absolute abundance of each unique TCRbeta CDR3 rearrangement, sequence reads were collapsed and filtered. For each sample, productive Simpson clonality was calculated by taking the square root of Simpson's diversity index across productive rearrangements. The clones in this table, taken by TCRdb from immuneACCESS, are in-frame only. Not every clone is retained; where verified, under half of the shortfall comes from an unresolved V gene, and the cause of the rest is unknown. V and J calls and clone size are copied from that table; D and trimming were computed from the DNA. The sample includes more than 9,500 clones, with about 89% observed a single time. The ten largest clones take up around a fifth of the sample.

A remark on this clone: Its antigen has not been determined. Within one base of it there is no much larger clone, and no base qualities were kept.

This clonotype was obtained from a woman aged 55-75 years with active COVID-19. Rearrangement joined TRBV2 to TRBJ2-1; the central 14 bases match TRBD2. What was sequenced was peripheral blood. The base sequence is TGTGCCAGCGGTTTGACTAGCGGGGGGGGAATGTACAATGAGCAGTTCTTC. Protein translation: CASGLTSGGGMYNEQFF.